The sequence of this T cell receptor (gamma chain) was determined in a study of gamma delta lymphoproliferative disorders and STAT genes. The receptor sequences were amplified from genomic DNA of peripheral blood mononuclear cells. Study-wide results and limits: Leukemic cells skewed toward terminal effectors, unlike likely varied control T cells.

TCRdb re-called clones from the multiplex PCR reads via CATT. The sample carries 650 to 850 gamma-chain clones, around 30% recorded once. On this clone itself: The antigen remains undetermined.

Germline loops: CDR1 VTNTFY, CDR2 YDVSTARD (reference sequence). V lost 0 bases to trimming and J lost 5 bases; unmatched junction nucleotides: 7. The length of the CDR3 is 14 residues. The sample comprised blood. The clonotype comes from a human donor in good health. The rearrangement links TRGV3 to TRGJ1 or TRGJ2. The J gene, missing from TCRdb, was assigned here through DNA to germline matching. This chain's CDR3 is CATWDRPFDYKKLF. The CDR3 DNA sequence: TGTGCCACCTGGGACAGGCCCTTTGATTATAAGAAACTCTTT.